A selection of T cell receptor beta chains follows, all from one sample in a study of blood T cell repertoires in COVID-19. The repertoire was sequenced with immunoSEQ multiplex PCR; TCRdb's copy has only in-frame clones and lacks some. There are around 100,000 clones in the sample; 86% occur only once, and less than 2% lies in the top ten. The sequencing sample was made of peripheral blood. These receptors all stem from a man older than 75 with acute or convalescent COVID-19. CDR3s include the opening cysteine and the closing phenylalanine or tryptophan. The order of the fields is J gene, D gene, V gene, CDR3 protein. The D gene is left open where the match is weak.

j_gene: TRBJ2-2; d_gene: .; v_gene: TRBV30; CDR3aa: CAWGIPETGELFF
j_gene: TRBJ2-3; d_gene: .; v_gene: TRBV6-5; CDR3aa: CASRPRGASTDTQYF
j_gene: TRBJ1-4; d_gene: .; v_gene: TRBV28; CDR3aa: CASTPGGLNPNEKLFF
j_gene: TRBJ1-4; d_gene: TRBD1; v_gene: TRBV14; CDR3aa: CASGAGGRLEKLFF
j_gene: TRBJ1-2; d_gene: TRBD1; v_gene: TRBV3-1/TRBV3-2; CDR3aa: CASSQGTGTSGYTF
j_gene: TRBJ2-2; d_gene: .; v_gene: TRBV11-2; CDR3aa: CASSMGRRDTGELFF
j_gene: TRBJ2-3; d_gene: .; v_gene: TRBV6-5; CDR3aa: CASSYNSRAQEDTQYF
j_gene: TRBJ2-1; d_gene: .; v_gene: TRBV5-4; CDR3aa: CASSWQGYNEQFF
j_gene: TRBJ2-5; d_gene: TRBD2; v_gene: TRBV6-1; CDR3aa: CASSEPSGARETQYF
j_gene: TRBJ2-1; d_gene: TRBD2; v_gene: TRBV6-6; CDR3aa: CASVGAGGAHEQFF
j_gene: TRBJ1-4; d_gene: .; v_gene: TRBV18; CDR3aa: CASSLRQAPTNEKLFF
j_gene: TRBJ2-7; d_gene: .; v_gene: TRBV7-8; CDR3aa: CASSLAIGRGYEQYF
j_gene: TRBJ1-2; d_gene: TRBD1; v_gene: TRBV28; CDR3aa: CASSSLLRDSFNYGYTF
j_gene: TRBJ1-1; d_gene: TRBD1; v_gene: TRBV5-4; CDR3aa: CASRLGQGVTEAFF
j_gene: TRBJ1-4; d_gene: TRBD1; v_gene: TRBV2; CDR3aa: CASSQQGAGEKLFF
j_gene: TRBJ2-1; d_gene: TRBD2; v_gene: TRBV27; CDR3aa: CASTKKGGRALNEQFF
j_gene: TRBJ2-1; d_gene: TRBD2; v_gene: TRBV16; CDR3aa: CASSPQLAGGYNEQFF
j_gene: TRBJ2-2; d_gene: .; v_gene: TRBV28; CDR3aa: CASSPQGPGDTGELFF
j_gene: TRBJ1-1; d_gene: .; v_gene: TRBV11-1; CDR3aa: CASSLTSRRLTEAFF
j_gene: TRBJ2-5; d_gene: .; v_gene: TRBV5-1; CDR3aa: CASSSTVQETQYF
j_gene: TRBJ2-3; d_gene: TRBD2; v_gene: TRBV5-4; CDR3aa: CASSLAEVAGGDTQYF
j_gene: TRBJ2-1; d_gene: TRBD2; v_gene: TRBV7-3; CDR3aa: CASSLRPSGRAVPNEQFF
j_gene: TRBJ1-1; d_gene: .; v_gene: TRBV18; CDR3aa: CASSPDTNTEAFF
j_gene: TRBJ1-4; d_gene: .; v_gene: TRBV28; CDR3aa: CASSLWGSGRTNEKLFF
j_gene: TRBJ1-1; d_gene: TRBD1; v_gene: TRBV9; CDR3aa: CASSPRDSSNTEAFF
j_gene: TRBJ2-7; d_gene: .; v_gene: TRBV28; CDR3aa: CASSLFQGGDYSYEQYF
j_gene: TRBJ2-2; d_gene: TRBD1; v_gene: TRBV2; CDR3aa: CASKGQGAGTGELFF
j_gene: TRBJ1-1; d_gene: .; v_gene: TRBV18; CDR3aa: CASSPPFLNTEAFF
j_gene: TRBJ2-1; d_gene: .; v_gene: TRBV21-1; CDR3aa: CASSKRGLADNEQFF
j_gene: TRBJ2-5; d_gene: .; v_gene: TRBV4-2; CDR3aa: CASSQDLSGNEETQYF
j_gene: TRBJ2-7; d_gene: TRBD1; v_gene: TRBV11-2; CDR3aa: CASSLVRGRGEQYF
j_gene: TRBJ1-4; d_gene: .; v_gene: TRBV19; CDR3aa: CASTPGATNEKLFF
j_gene: TRBJ2-3; d_gene: .; v_gene: TRBV5-4; CDR3aa: CASSRDFTSTDTQYF
j_gene: TRBJ1-3; d_gene: .; v_gene: TRBV29-1; CDR3aa: CSVTPRRENTIYF
j_gene: TRBJ2-7; d_gene: .; v_gene: TRBV27; CDR3aa: CASSLSADRFYEQYF
j_gene: TRBJ2-5; d_gene: .; v_gene: TRBV7-2; CDR3aa: CASSLVSGGETQYF
j_gene: TRBJ2-3; d_gene: TRBD2; v_gene: TRBV29-1; CDR3aa: CSVGQGLAGSSGGDTQYF
j_gene: TRBJ2-3; d_gene: TRBD1; v_gene: TRBV7-3; CDR3aa: CASSRDRSTDTQYF
j_gene: TRBJ2-7; d_gene: TRBD2; v_gene: TRBV28; CDR3aa: CASIRTSGPSYEQYF
j_gene: TRBJ1-2; d_gene: .; v_gene: TRBV2; CDR3aa: CASRAENYGYTF
j_gene: TRBJ2-7; d_gene: TRBD1; v_gene: TRBV5-5; CDR3aa: CASSQGQGPYEQYF
j_gene: TRBJ1-6; d_gene: .; v_gene: TRBV3-1/TRBV3-2; CDR3aa: CASSQDVQGSPLHF
j_gene: TRBJ2-7; d_gene: .; v_gene: TRBV10-3; CDR3aa: CAISVRGGQEQYF
j_gene: TRBJ1-2; d_gene: .; v_gene: TRBV10-3; CDR3aa: CACASTDKYGYTF
j_gene: TRBJ2-1; d_gene: TRBD1; v_gene: TRBV5-6; CDR3aa: CASSLQRQGSYNEQFF